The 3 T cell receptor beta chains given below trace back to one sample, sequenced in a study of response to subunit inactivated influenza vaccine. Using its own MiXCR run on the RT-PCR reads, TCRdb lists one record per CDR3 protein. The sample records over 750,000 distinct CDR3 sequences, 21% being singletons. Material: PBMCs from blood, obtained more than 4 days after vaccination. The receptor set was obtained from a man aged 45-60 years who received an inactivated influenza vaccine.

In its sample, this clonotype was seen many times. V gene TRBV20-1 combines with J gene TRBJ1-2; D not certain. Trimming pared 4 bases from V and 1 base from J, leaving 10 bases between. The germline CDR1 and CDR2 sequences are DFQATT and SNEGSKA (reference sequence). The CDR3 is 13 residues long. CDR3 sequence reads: CSATTTGNYGYTF. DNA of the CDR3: TGCAGTGCTACTACGACCGGTAACTATGGCTACACCTTC.

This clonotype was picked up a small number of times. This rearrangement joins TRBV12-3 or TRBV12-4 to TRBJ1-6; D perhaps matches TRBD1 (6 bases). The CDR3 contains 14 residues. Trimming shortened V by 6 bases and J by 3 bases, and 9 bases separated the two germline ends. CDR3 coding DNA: TGTGCCAGCAGGCAGGGGATCTATAATTCACCCCTCCACTTT. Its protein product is CASRQGIYNSPLHF.

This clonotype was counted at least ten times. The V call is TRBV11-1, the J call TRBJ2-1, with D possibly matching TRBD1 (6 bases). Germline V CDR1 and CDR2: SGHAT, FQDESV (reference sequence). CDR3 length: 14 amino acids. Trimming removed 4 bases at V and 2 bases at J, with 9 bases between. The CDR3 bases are TGTGCCAGCAGCTCACGGGACACCTACAATGAGCAGTTCTTC. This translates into CASSSRDTYNEQFF.